This T cell receptor beta chain stems from a study of T cell responses to AZD1222 COVID-19 vaccine. Second-dose intervals of approximately 4 or approximately 12 weeks were pooled. This clone was counted a single time. V was pared by 3 bases and J by 4 bases, with 4 bases of the junction left unmatched. CDR3 length equals 16 residues. Germline V gene lookup returns CDR1 KGHDR and CDR2 SFDVKD. Sequencing was performed with immunoSEQ multiplex PCR; in TCRdb, only in-frame clones are kept and a portion is missing. The data contain some 110,000 clones, 88% of them seen just once; the ten biggest clones take up less than 4%.

The chain has TRBV24-1 and TRBJ2-2; TRBD1 matches at 10 bases. The specimen comprised peripheral blood, sampled 28 days after the second AZD1222 dose. The source is an adult who received the AZD1222 COVID-19 vaccine. The CDR3 reads CATSDTRDRGTGELFF. CDR3 coding DNA: TGTGCCACCAGTGATACCCGGGACAGGGGCACCGGGGAGCTGTTTTTT.